Following are 10 T cell receptor beta chains from one sample sequenced in a study of OX40 agonist ivuxolimab in advanced cancers. Libraries were made using the immunoSEQ multiplex PCR assay. The immuneACCESS repertoire file appears here via TCRdb, limited to in-frame rearrangements. These files lack a portion of the clones; in checked studies, under half of the deficit traces to unresolved V genes, and the cause of the others is not known. The sample table shows tens of thousands of clones, and around 89% are seen once. In total, the top ten clones hold around 0.56% of the sample. Sequences were derived from CD4+ or CD8+ T cells sorted from blood, sampled in a trial of the OX40 agonist ivuxolimab. The receptors come from an adult with an advanced solid tumor such as melanoma, head and neck, liver or kidney cancer.

The table lists this clone with a few counts. The chain is built from TRBV7-9 and TRBJ1-1, with a possible D match to TRBD1 (5 bases). Germline V gene lookup returns CDR1 SEHNR and CDR2 FQNEAQ (reference sequence). With 5 bases removed from V and 1 base from J, the gap between germline ends came to 8 bases. The CDR3 extends over 13 amino acids. CDR3 region: CASSRTGNTEAFF. CDR3 sequence (DNA): TGTGCCAGCAGCCGTACAGGGAACACTGAAGCTTTCTTT.

The rearrangement joins TRBV6-5 to TRBJ1-2; TRBD1 is a possible D gene (6 bases). Trimming took 2 bases from V and 5 from J, leaving 6 bases between them. This CDR3 is built from 12 residues. CDR1 is MNHEY and CDR2 is SVGAGI in the germline V gene. CDR3 residues: CASSYRGYGYTF. The CDR3 nucleotides read TGTGCCAGCAGTTACAGGGGGTATGGCTACACCTTC.

Notes on this clone: At the DNA level, this CDR3 is encoded by other sequences in the same sample as well. This chain joins TRBV5-1 and TRBJ1-5, with D uncertain. The CDR3 is 13 amino acids. V shed 0 bases and J shed 2 bases, with 3 bases lying between them. Germline V gives CDR1 SGHRS, CDR2 YFSETQ. The CDR3 here is CASSLDGNQPQHF. Here the CDR3 DNA reads TGCGCCAGCAGCTTGGATGGCAATCAGCCCCAGCATTTT.

The chain employs TRBV7-9 and TRBJ2-1; the D is unclear. Deletions cut 4 bases from V and 10 bases from J, with 8 bases between. The CDR3 loop spans 11 amino acids. The germline V gene has CDR1 SEHNR and CDR2 FQNEAQ (reference sequence). The CDR3 loop is CASSSRGEQFF. Here the CDR3 DNA reads TGTGCCAGCAGCTCCCGTGGAGAGCAGTTCTTC.

The rearrangement links TRBV18 to TRBJ1-6; D gene ambiguous. The CDR3 sequence is 14 residues long. V was clipped by 6 bases and J by 7 bases, with 13 bases between them. The germline gives CDR1 KGHSH, CDR2 LQKENI. CDR3 DNA sequence: TGTGCCAGCTCCCCCGGAAAGGGAAATTCACCCCTCCACTTT. Translation gives CASSPGKGNSPLHF.

The rearrangement links TRBV7-3 to TRBJ2-5; D is uncertain. CDR3 length: 14 amino acids. V lost 5 bases and J lost 2, with 12 bases in between. The germline CDR1 and CDR2 sequences are SGHTA and FQGTGA. CDR3 sequence: CASSPGPIQETQYF. The CDR3 region has the DNA TGTGCCAGCAGCCCTGGGCCCATTCAAGAGACCCAGTACTTC.

This clone was observed a handful of times. The CDR3 DNA is TGTGCCAGCAGTGAACGACCCTATGGCTACACCTTC. Translation gives CASSERPYGYTF. V gene TRBV2 combines with J gene TRBJ1-2, with D hard to call. The CDR3 runs 12 residues. V lost 2 bases to trimming and J lost 4 bases, with 5 bases between them. Germline assignment: CDR1 SNHLY and CDR2 FYNNEI.

This sequence joins TRBV25-1 and TRBJ1-6; maybe TRBD1 (5 bases). The CDR3 runs 12 residues. Germline V gives CDR1 MGHDK, CDR2 SYGVNS. V lost 8 bases and J 6 bases, leaving 8 bases between the germline ends. The CDR3 reads CASRQSNSPLHF. The CDR3 DNA follows: TGTGCCAGCCGACAGAGTAATTCACCCCTCCACTTT.

J is TRBJ1-1 and V is TRBV20-1; TRBD1 aligns across 7 bases. Germline-derived CDR1 and CDR2 are DFQATT and SNEGSKA (reference sequence). The CDR3 is made up of 11 amino acids. The CDR3 nucleotides are TGCGGGGGGGACAGGAACACTGAAGCTTTCTTT. Translating gives CGGDRNTEAFF.

V gene TRBV18 combines with J gene TRBJ2-5, with 8 positions matching TRBD1. The CDR3 loop spans 18 amino acids. The germline gives CDR1 KGHSH, CDR2 LQKENI. After removal of 3 bases from V and 1 base from J, the junction contained 13 bases not matched to a gene. DNA for the CDR3: TGTGCCAGCTCACCTACAGGACAGGGACCATTAACCCAAGAGACCCAGTACTTC. The encoded protein is CASSPTGQGPLTQETQYF.